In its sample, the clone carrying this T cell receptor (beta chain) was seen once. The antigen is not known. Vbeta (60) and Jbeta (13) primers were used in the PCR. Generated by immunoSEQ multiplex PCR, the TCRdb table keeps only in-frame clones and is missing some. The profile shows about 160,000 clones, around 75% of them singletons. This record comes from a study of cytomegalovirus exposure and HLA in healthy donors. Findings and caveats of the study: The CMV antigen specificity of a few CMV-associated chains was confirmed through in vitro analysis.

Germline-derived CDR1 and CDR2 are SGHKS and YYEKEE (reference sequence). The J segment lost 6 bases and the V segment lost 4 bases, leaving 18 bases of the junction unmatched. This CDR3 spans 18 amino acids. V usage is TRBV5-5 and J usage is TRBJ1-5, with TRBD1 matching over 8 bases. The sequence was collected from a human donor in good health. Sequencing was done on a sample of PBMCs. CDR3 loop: CASSPGGASPGDGQPQHF. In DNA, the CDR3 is TGTGCCAGCAGCCCAGGGGGCGCAAGCCCCGGTGATGGTCAGCCCCAGCATTTT.